A selection of T cell receptor beta chains follows, all from one sample in a study of CD4+ T cells in melanoma. Measured with immunoSEQ multiplex PCR; TCRdb has only the in-frame clones, and not every one. The sample holds approximately 47,000 clones, roughly 89% seen once. The sequenced sample consisted of peripheral blood. Receptors were obtained from a human donor with melanoma. The CDR3 runs from the conserved cysteine through the conserved F or W. The order of the fields is V gene, D gene, CDR3 length, clone size, J gene, CDR3 protein, CDR3 DNA. A D gene is named only where the DNA matches it firmly. Not all rows give a size; the values are once, few, many and, for expanded clones, a class.

TRBV2,-,14,-,TRBJ2-5,CASSGMGSKETQYF,TGTGCCAGCAGTGGTATGGGCAGTAAAGAGACCCAGTACTTC
TRBV7-9,-,13,-,TRBJ1-2,CASRKDSNYGYTF,TGTGCCAGCAGGAAGGACAGTAACTATGGCTACACCTTC
TRBV15,-,16,-,TRBJ2-1,CATSRGLAGAYNEQFF,TGTGCCACCAGCAGAGGGTTGGCGGGGGCGTACAATGAGCAGTTCTTC
TRBV11-1,-,13,-,TRBJ1-1,CASRTGDNTEAFF,TGTGCCAGCCGAACGGGGGACAACACTGAAGCTTTCTTT
TRBV5-6,TRBD1,17,-,TRBJ2-3,CASSSLTGPGGSDTQYF,TGTGCCAGCAGCTCCCTCACGGGGCCAGGGGGCAGCGATACGCAGTATTTT
TRBV19,-,16,-,TRBJ1-6,CASSTQWSSYNSPLHF,TGTGCCAGTAGTACCCAGTGGAGCTCCTATAATTCACCCCTCCACTTT
TRBV18,-,13,-,TRBJ1-2,CASSPDIGYGYTF,TGTGCCAGCTCACCGGACATAGGCTATGGCTACACCTTC
TRBV14,-,13,-,TRBJ1-2,CASSRAVNYGHTF,TGTGCCAGCAGCCGGGCCGTAAACTATGGCCACACCTTC
TRBV5-1,-,13,-,TRBJ2-7,CASSWGGSYEQYF,TGCGCCAGCAGCTGGGGCGGATCCTACGAGCAGTACTTC
TRBV20-1,-,9,-,TRBJ1-2,CSAARGDTF,TGCAGTGCTGCGCGGGGTGACACCTTC
TRBV11-2,-,14,-,TRBJ2-5,CASSLGGALETQYF,TGTGCCAGCAGCTTAGGGGGGGCCCTGGAGACCCAGTACTTC
TRBV21-1,-,17,once,TRBJ2-3,CASSITPGLAGHRYAVF,TGTGCCAGCAGCATCACCCCGGGACTAGCGGGGCACAGATACGCAGTATTT
TRBV2,-,13,-,TRBJ1-4,CASNGTPNEKLFF,TGTGCCAGCAATGGGACACCGAATGAAAAACTGTTTTTT
TRBV6-4,-,13,-,TRBJ2-7,CASSDEAGYEQYF,TGTGCCAGCAGTGACGAGGCGGGCTACGAGCAGTACTTC